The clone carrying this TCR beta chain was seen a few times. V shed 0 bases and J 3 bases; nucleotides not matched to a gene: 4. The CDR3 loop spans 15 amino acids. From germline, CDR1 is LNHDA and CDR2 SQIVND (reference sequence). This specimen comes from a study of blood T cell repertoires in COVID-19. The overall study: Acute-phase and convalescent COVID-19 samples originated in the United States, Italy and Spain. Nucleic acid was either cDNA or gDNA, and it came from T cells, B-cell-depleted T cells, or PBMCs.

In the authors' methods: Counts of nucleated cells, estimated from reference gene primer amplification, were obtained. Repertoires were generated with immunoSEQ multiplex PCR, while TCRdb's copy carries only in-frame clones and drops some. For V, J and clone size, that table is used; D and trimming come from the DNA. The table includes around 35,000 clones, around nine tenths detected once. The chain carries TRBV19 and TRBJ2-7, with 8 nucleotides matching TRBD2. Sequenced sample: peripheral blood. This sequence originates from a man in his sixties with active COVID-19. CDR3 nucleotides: TGTGCCAGTAGTATAGATATCGGGACTAGCTACGAGCAGTACTTC. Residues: CASSIDIGTSYEQYF.